Listed here are 9 T cell receptor beta chains from one sample, sequenced in a study of T cell responses to AZD1222 COVID-19 vaccine. Sequencing was performed with immunoSEQ multiplex PCR; in TCRdb, only in-frame clones are kept and a portion is missing. The data show more than 100,000 clones, approximately 91% seen once. Specimen: peripheral blood, collected 28 days after the second AZD1222 dose. These receptors came from an adult who received the AZD1222 COVID-19 vaccine.

The V and J genes are TRBV2 and TRBJ2-2, with TRBD2 identical over 7 bases. The V segment lost 8 bases and the J segment 3 bases; nucleotides outside the gene matches: 0. Germline lookup yields CDR1 SNHLY and CDR2 FYNNEI. CDR3 length equals 12 residues. The CDR3 DNA reads TGTGCCAGCGGGAGGGACACCGGGGAGCTGTTTTTT. It is translated as CASGRDTGELFF.

This chain uses TRBV5-6 with TRBJ1-1, with D maybe TRBD1 (5 bases). From germline, CDR1 is SGHDT and CDR2 YYEEEE. The V gene lost 4 bases and the J gene lost 1 base, with 14 bases spanning the gap. The CDR3 consists of 15 residues. The CDR3 sequence is CASSPITQGNTEAFF. The CDR3 DNA sequence: TGTGCCAGCAGCCCAATTACTCAGGGGAACACTGAAGCTTTCTTT.

This clone occurred a few times. The rearrangement uses TRBV24-1 and TRBJ1-6, with a weak D call TRBD1 (5 bases). V shed 4 bases and J shed 9 bases, with 15 bases lying between them. CDR3 length equals 15 residues. Germline assignment: CDR1 KGHDR and CDR2 SFDVKD. The CDR3 region is CATSDGAVGGSPLHF. The DNA for the CDR3 is TGTGCCACCAGTGACGGGGCTGTAGGAGGTTCACCCCTCCACTTT.

The chain combines TRBV7-9 with TRBJ1-1, with D unresolved. The CDR3 extends over 12 amino acids. Looked up from germline, CDR1 is SEHNR and CDR2 is FQNEAQ (reference sequence). The V gene lost 5 bases and the J gene lost 6 bases, with 10 bases spanning the gap. The CDR3 loop reads CASSLTQPEAFF. The CDR3 DNA reads as TGTGCCAGCAGCCTGACACAACCTGAAGCTTTCTTT.

The rearrangement joins TRBV29-1 to TRBJ1-1, with D unresolved. Looked up from germline, CDR1 is SQVTM and CDR2 is ANQGSEA. There are 11 residues in the CDR3. Trimming took off 4 bases at V and 11 bases at J, with 14 bases between the two ends. CDR3 DNA: TGCAGCGTTGGGGTGGATGAAGCGGCTTTCTTT. Amino acids: CSVGVDEAAFF.

The CDR3, as DNA: TGTGCCACCAGTGAAACAGGGGGCGTACGGGCTTTCTTT. Translation: CATSETGGVRAFF. The chain joins TRBV24-1 to TRBJ1-1; 9 bases line up with TRBD1. After removal of 4 bases from V and 11 bases from J, the junction contained 7 bases not matched to a gene. The V gene's germline CDR1 is KGHDR and CDR2 SFDVKD. This CDR3 has 13 amino acids.

This clone showed up just once. This chain uses TRBV6-1 with TRBJ1-2; TRBD1 matches 10 bases. V lost 0 bases and J lost 1; bases outside the gene matches: 11. The CDR3 spans 19 residues. CDR1 and CDR2 from the germline V gene are MNHNS and SASEGT. As DNA, the CDR3 is TGTGCCAGCAGTGAAGCCCTTGCGGGACAGGGGTGGGGTAACTATGGCTACACCTTC. Encoded protein: CASSEALAGQGWGNYGYTF.

The chain is built from TRBV7-3 and TRBJ1-1; D unresolved. The CDR3 spans 13 residues. From germline, CDR1 is SGHTA and CDR2 FQGTGA. V was cut by 1 base and J by 4 bases, with 7 bases left in between. The CDR3 loop is CASSLMKGTEAFF. In DNA, the CDR3 is TGTGCCAGCAGCTTAATGAAGGGCACTGAAGCTTTCTTT. Full variable domain (missing parts from reference TRBV7-3 and TRBJ1-1): GAGVSQTPSNKVTEKGKYVELRCDPISGHTALYWYRQSLGQGPEFLIYFQGTGAADDSGLPNDRFFAVRPEGSVSTLKIQRTERGDSAVYLCASSLMKGTEAFFGQGTRLTVV.

CDR3 bases: TGCGCCAGCAGCCTTAGACCCGAGGGCAATTCACCCCTCCACTTT. Residues: CASSLRPEGNSPLHF. This chain connects TRBV5-1 to TRBJ1-6; D remains ambiguous. V lost 4 bases to trimming and J lost 7 bases, with 15 bases between them. The CDR3 is 15 residues long. Germline V gene lookup returns CDR1 SGHRS and CDR2 YFSETQ.